What follows are 7 T cell receptor beta chains derived from one specimen sequenced in a study of blood T cell repertoires in COVID-19. This table comes from immunoSEQ multiplex PCR, and its TCRdb copy is limited to in-frame clones, with some not included. The table has over 150,000 clones, under 80% seen once. The sequenced sample was peripheral blood. The receptors derive from a man between 70 and 80 years old with acute or convalescent COVID-19.

The chain combines TRBV3-1 (or the pseudogene TRBV3-2) with TRBJ2-1, with 9 bases that match TRBD2. Germline lookup yields CDR1 LGHDT and CDR2 YNNKEL (reference sequence). The trim removed 5 bases at V and 2 bases at J, leaving 4 bases unmatched. The CDR3 extends over 15 amino acids. DNA for the CDR3: TGTGCCAGCAGCAAGGCTAGCGGGGCCTACAATGAGCAGTTCTTC. Its translation is CASSKASGAYNEQFF.

V usage is TRBV2 and J usage is TRBJ2-7, with D possibly matching TRBD2 (6 bases). CDR3 size: 16 residues. Germline assignment: CDR1 SNHLY and CDR2 FYNNEI. The V gene lost 9 bases and the J gene lost 1 base, with 22 bases spanning the gap. CDR3 region: CASEGAGGAGSYEQYF. CDR3 nucleotides: TGTGCCAGTGAAGGGGCAGGCGGGGCCGGTTCCTACGAGCAGTACTTC.

V gene TRBV12-3 or TRBV12-4 combines with J gene TRBJ1-2; tentative D call: TRBD1 (5 bases). V lost 5 bases and J lost 1, with 8 bases in between. The CDR3 loop spans 13 amino acids. This CDR3 reads CASSGGHNYGYTF. CDR3 sequence (DNA): TGTGCCAGCAGTGGCGGACATAACTATGGCTACACCTTC.

The chain joins TRBV10-2 to TRBJ1-5, with no clear D. Per germline, CDR1 WSHSY and CDR2 SAAADI. Trimming removed 3 bases at V and 5 bases at J, with 8 bases between. There are 13 residues in the CDR3. CDR3 nucleotides: TGCGCCAGCAGTGATTATGGAGATCAGCCCCAGCATTTT. The encoded protein is CASSDYGDQPQHF.

This clone has only one observation. The chain uses TRBV19 and TRBJ2-7, with 7 positions matching TRBD1. CDR3 length: 14 amino acids. Trimming cost V 5 bases and J 3 bases; bases outside gene matches: 7. Germline CDR1 and CDR2: LNHDA and SQIVND (reference sequence). The CDR3: CASSQGQDYYEQYF. As DNA, the CDR3 is TGTGCCAGTAGTCAAGGACAGGATTACTACGAGCAGTACTTC.

The chain joins TRBV7-9 to TRBJ2-5, with D perhaps matching TRBD2 (7 bases). Germline V CDR1 and CDR2: SEHNR, FQNEAQ (reference sequence). V was shortened by 2 bases and J by 5 bases, with 9 bases between the two germline ends. The CDR3 has 13 amino acids. DNA of the CDR3: TGTGCCAGCAGCTTAAAGGGGGGGGAGACCCAGTACTTC. Translating gives CASSLKGGETQYF.

J is TRBJ1-2 and V is TRBV20-1; 7 nucleotides align to TRBD1. Losses at the gene ends were 3 bases for V and 4 bases for J; bases not matched to a gene: 11. The CDR3 sequence is 15 residues long. Germline CDR1 is DFQATT and CDR2 is SNEGSKA (reference sequence). The CDR3 loop is CSASRGRQGAYGYTF. CDR3 DNA sequence: TGCAGTGCTAGTAGGGGACGACAGGGCGCCTATGGCTACACCTTC.